The entry below describes one T cell receptor (beta chain). Germline lookup yields CDR1 SGHRS and CDR2 YFSETQ. V lost 6 bases, J lost 0 bases, and 12 bases lay in between. The CDR3 contains 15 residues. This specimen comes from a study of cytotoxic CD8 clonotypes in ibrutinib-treated CLL. In the study overall: On average, each sample had roughly 250,000 productive templates and approximately 89,000 productive rearrangements.

The planned depth of sequencing spanned 1 in 200,000 to 1 in 1 million T cells. Clones were sequenced by immunoSEQ multiplex PCR, and TCRdb holds only the in-frame ones, with some missing. Of more than 150,000 clones listed, around 72% are singletons. The origin of this receptor is a human donor with chronic lymphocytic leukemia. The J gene is TRBJ2-2, the V gene TRBV5-1; D may be TRBD2 (6 bases). The source material was PBMCs, sampled after 24 months of ibrutinib treatment. The CDR3 is CASTFGTANTGELFF. DNA of the CDR3: TGCGCCAGCACCTTCGGGACTGCGAACACCGGGGAGCTGTTTTTT.